The sequence of this TCR beta chain was determined in a study of cytomegalovirus exposure and HLA in healthy donors. Study overall: Previous work identified 90 million to 130 million unique TCR beta sequences from roughly 170 million T cells. General observations from the study: The likely explanation for a cluster of highly shared sequence variants was sequencing artifact. Cytomegalovirus status was reportedly diagnosed by the classifier with high sensitivity and specificity.

The PCR ran on 60 Vbeta and 13 Jbeta primers. Authors' analysis steps: It was a later analysis that counted tens of millions of unique TCR beta chains, of which roughly 10 million were shared. Clones were sequenced by immunoSEQ multiplex PCR, and TCRdb holds only the in-frame ones, with some missing. V, J and clone size are taken as reported in that table, and D and trimming were inferred from the DNA itself. The profile shows about 140,000 clones, approximately 79% of them singletons. With respect to this clone: Its cognate antigen is unknown.

Germline CDR1 is SEHNR and CDR2 is FQNEAQ (reference sequence). The V end lost 5 bases, the J end lost 6 bases, and 11 bases lay between the germline ends. The CDR3 consists of 13 residues. This chain joins TRBV7-9 and TRBJ2-1, with D maybe TRBD1 (7 bases). This receptor was obtained from a man between 40 and 49 years old in good health and CMV-seropositive. The sequencing sample was made of PBMCs. The CDR3: CASSRQGGNEQFF. CDR3 nucleotides: TGTGCCAGCAGCCGACAGGGAGGCAATGAGCAGTTCTTC.